The clone carrying this TCR beta chain was observed once. This entry comes from a study of a mutant IDH1 vaccine in newly diagnosed glioma. About the study: Most had both radiotherapy and temozolomide beforehand; others had only one.

Libraries were prepared by immunoSEQ multiplex PCR; TCRdb keeps only in-frame clonotypes and omits some of them. The sample has 50,000 or so clones, roughly 80% seen once; the top ten hold roughly a fifth. Regarding time point: baseline, week 1 (first vaccination visit). Regarding treatment: pre-vaccination baseline after standard-of-care therapy. Germline V gene sequence: CDR1 SGHTA, CDR2 FQGNSA. Trimming stripped 3 bases from V and 0 bases from J, with 8 bases between. CDR3 length: 14 residues. The chain joins TRBV7-2 to TRBJ1-1; D not resolved. The sequenced sample was PBMCs, obtained from a glioma patient treated with radiotherapy, temozolomide or both. The receptor comes from a man aged 18-30 years with glioma. CDR3 nucleotides: TGTGCCAGCAGCTTTAGGCACTTGAACACTGAAGCTTTCTTT. Translation gives CASSFRHLNTEAFF.